What follows are 28 T cell receptor beta chains derived from one specimen sequenced in a study of blood T cell repertoires in COVID-19. Data came from immunoSEQ multiplex PCR; TCRdb stores just in-frame clones and leaves some out. The sample lists a few hundred thousand clones, 75% to 90% occurring once. Sequenced material: PBMCs or T cells enriched from blood (not recorded which). These receptor sequences come from a man aged 25-45 years who had recovered from COVID-19.

The chain recombines TRBV7-6 with TRBJ1-3; TRBD1 is a possible D gene (6 bases). Trimming removed 2 bases at V and 6 bases at J, with 11 bases between. This CDR3 is 14 amino acids long. Germline V gene data show CDR1 as SGHVS and CDR2 as FNYEAQ. The CDR3 DNA reads TGTGCCAGCAGCTTATCAGGGGTTGCAAACACCATATATTTT. It yields the protein CASSLSGVANTIYF.

This chain joins TRBV7-9 and TRBJ1-2, with D possibly matching TRBD1 (6 bases). Germline V CDR1 and CDR2: SEHNR, FQNEAQ (reference sequence). Trimming pared 6 bases from V and 2 bases from J, leaving 19 bases between. The CDR3 has 16 amino acids. CDR3 sequence reads: CASSSPPRQDNYGYTF. The CDR3 bases are TGTGCCAGCAGTTCCCCTCCCCGACAGGACAACTATGGCTACACCTTC.

V is TRBV6-1 and J is TRBJ2-4; D is undetermined. Germline V lookup: CDR1 MNHNS, CDR2 SASEGT. V shed 0 bases and J shed 1 base, with 4 bases lying between them. This CDR3 is built from 14 residues. The CDR3 nucleotides are TGTGCCAGCAGTGAAGCCGGGGCCAAAAACATTCAGTACTTC. It yields the protein CASSEAGAKNIQYF.

This chain links TRBV3-1 (or the pseudogene TRBV3-2) with TRBJ1-4; 8 bases align to TRBD1. CDR3 length equals 15 residues. V gave up 4 bases and J gave up 3 bases; unmatched junction bases: 4. Germline loops: CDR1 LGHDT, CDR2 YNNKEL (reference sequence). CDR3 bases: TGTGCCAGCAGCCCTATGGACAGGGCTAATGAAAAACTGTTTTTT. Its protein product is CASSPMDRANEKLFF.

The rearrangement links TRBV5-1 to TRBJ1-4; TRBD1 matches 11 bases. V dropped 4 bases and J dropped 14; count of bases not matched to a gene: 7. Germline CDR1 is SGHRS and CDR2 is YFSETQ. The CDR3 contains 13 residues. CDR3 sequence reads: CASSLDRGPHLFF. For the CDR3, the DNA is TGCGCCAGCAGCCTGGACAGGGGGCCTCATCTGTTTTTT.

V and J are TRBV30 and TRBJ2-7; 10 bases are shared with TRBD1. The CDR3 runs to 13 residues. The germline V gene has CDR1 GTSNPN and CDR2 SVGIG (reference sequence). Germline trimming cut 8 bases from V and 4 bases from J; bases unmatched to any gene: 8. The CDR3 DNA reads TGTGCCCGACGGGACAGGGGATTATACGAGCAGTACTTC. Amino acid sequence: CARRDRGLYEQYF.

This chain joins TRBV24-1 and TRBJ2-7, with 9 bases identical to TRBD1. From germline, CDR1 is KGHDR and CDR2 SFDVKD. The V and J ends lost 7 bases and 1 base, in that order; junction bases with no gene match: 7. The CDR3 has 15 amino acids. CDR3 sequence: CATSAAGTGSYEQYF. The CDR3 DNA sequence: TGTGCCACCAGCGCAGCCGGGACAGGGTCCTACGAGCAGTACTTC.

This rearrangement joins TRBV19 to TRBJ2-6; possible D gene TRBD1, 6 bases. Germline-derived CDR1 and CDR2 are LNHDA and SQIVND (reference sequence). The V and J ends lost 4 bases and 4 bases respectively, with 11 bases between them. This CDR3 spans 15 amino acids. CDR3 sequence reads: CASSTTGLGANVLTF. In nucleotides, the CDR3 is TGTGCCAGTAGTACCACAGGGCTCGGGGCCAACGTCCTGACTTTC.

Only one count was recorded for this clone. The V call is TRBV6-5, the J call TRBJ1-1, with TRBD1 as a possible D gene (6 bases). V was clipped by 0 bases and J by 0 bases, with 8 bases between them. Germline V CDR1 and CDR2: MNHEY, SVGAGI. The CDR3 totals 15 residues. CDR3 sequence: CASSYSAGVNTEAFF. The CDR3 DNA reads as TGTGCCAGCAGTTACTCAGCAGGGGTGAACACTGAAGCTTTCTTT.

The chain combines TRBV19 with TRBJ1-2, with D unresolved. In germline, CDR1 is LNHDA, CDR2 SQIVND (reference sequence). V lost 6 bases, J lost 6 bases, and 14 bases lay in between. The CDR3 sequence is 13 residues long. The CDR3 region is CASSPGMGNGYTF. CDR3 nucleotide sequence: TGTGCCAGTAGCCCCGGGATGGGCAATGGCTACACCTTC.

This chain joins TRBV5-5 and TRBJ1-4, with D possibly being TRBD1 (5 bases). V was cut by 2 bases and J by 8 bases, with 10 bases left in between. Germline CDR1 is SGHKS and CDR2 is YYEKEE (reference sequence). The CDR3 sequence is 13 residues long. CDR3 DNA: TGTGCCAGCAGCTTTCCAGGGCGAGAAAAACTGTTTTTT. It encodes CASSFPGREKLFF.

The chain combines TRBV27 with TRBJ2-3, with TRBD2 identical over 10 bases. The CDR3 covers 16 residues. Germline CDR1 reads MNHEY; CDR2 reads SMNVEV (reference sequence). The trim removed 3 bases at V and 8 bases at J, leaving 11 bases unmatched. DNA for the CDR3: TGTGCCAGCAGTTTGGAAGCGGGGGGGCATGGTAGTACGCAGTATTTT. Translated: CASSLEAGGHGSTQYF.

This clone was detected a few times. The chain couples TRBV10-3 to TRBJ2-5, with a weak D call TRBD2 (5 bases). CDR1 and CDR2 (germline): ENHRY, SYGVKD. This CDR3 contains 14 residues. V was shortened by 0 bases and J by 5 bases, with 10 bases between the two germline ends. As DNA, the CDR3 is TGTGCCATCAGTGAGTCGACGGGGTCGGAGACCCAGTACTTC. Translation gives CAISESTGSETQYF.

This chain uses TRBV10-3 with TRBJ2-7, with 7 bases matching TRBD2. J was trimmed by 6 bases and V by 3 bases; bases with no gene match: 8. The CDR3 spans 14 residues. The germline V gene encodes CDR1 ENHRY and CDR2 SYGVKD. The CDR3 protein is CAISEMRGTSEQYF. In DNA form, the CDR3 reads TGTGCCATCAGTGAAATGCGGGGGACTTCCGAGCAGTACTTC.

CDR3 bases: TGTGCCAGCGCTCAGTGGGGGCTAGGCTATGGCTACACCTTC. Amino acids: CASAQWGLGYGYTF. The genes are TRBV6-5 and TRBJ1-2; perhaps TRBD1 as D (6 bases). Trimming stripped 8 bases from V and 4 bases from J, with 17 bases between. The CDR3 runs 14 residues. Germline values: CDR1 MNHEY, CDR2 SVGAGI.

This chain's CDR3 is CASRGQGPEAFF. CDR3 in DNA: TGTGCCAGCAGGGGCCAGGGGCCTGAAGCTTTCTTT. The chain combines TRBV2 with TRBJ1-1; a possible D gene is TRBD1 (6 bases). The CDR3 is made up of 12 amino acids. Germline assignment: CDR1 SNHLY and CDR2 FYNNEI. V was clipped by 6 bases and J by 6 bases, with 11 bases between them.

This chain uses TRBV20-1 with TRBJ2-3, with a possible D match to TRBD2 (6 bases). The CDR3 has 14 amino acids. V lost 3 bases, J lost 5 bases, and 15 bases lay in between. Germline CDR1 reads DFQATT; CDR2 reads SNEGSKA (reference sequence). The CDR3 sequence is CSASDGGGIDTQYF. The DNA of the CDR3 is TGCAGTGCTAGTGACGGGGGAGGTATAGATACGCAGTATTTT.

This clone was counted between two and nine times. The chain couples TRBV30 to TRBJ1-1; possible D gene TRBD1, 6 bases. CDR1 GTSNPN and CDR2 SVGIG come from the germline V gene (reference sequence). The CDR3 is 14 amino acids. Trimming stripped 5 bases from V and 3 bases from J, with 16 bases between. The CDR3 DNA reads as TGTGCCTGGGGGCCTAGGGGGTCGTACACTGAAGCTTTCTTT. Protein: CAWGPRGSYTEAFF.

V usage is TRBV7-8 and J usage is TRBJ2-1, with TRBD2 matching 15 bases. Trimming removed 5 bases from V and 0 bases from J; junction bases left unmatched: 5. Germline loops: CDR1 SGHVS, CDR2 FQNEAQ. This CDR3 region has 18 residues. The CDR3 here is CASSLRTSGGVSYNEQFF. The CDR3 region has the DNA TGTGCCAGCAGCCTACGGACTAGCGGGGGGGTCTCCTACAATGAGCAGTTCTTC.

This chain uses TRBV12-5 with TRBJ1-5, with a possible D match to TRBD1 (5 bases). Germline V CDR1 and CDR2: LGHNT, FRNRAP. The V end lost 5 bases, the J end lost 5 bases, and 19 bases lay between the germline ends. The length of the CDR3 is 16 residues. In DNA form, the CDR3 reads TGTGCTAGTGGTCGCGAAGCAACAGGTGACGATCAGCCCCAGCATTTT. Translated: CASGREATGDDQPQHF.

This clone was detected only once. This sequence joins TRBV24-1 and TRBJ2-5; D unresolved. Trimming removed 1 base from V and 1 base from J, with 9 bases in between. The CDR3 has 15 residues. CDR1 KGHDR and CDR2 SFDVKD come from the germline V gene. The CDR3 protein is CATSDFAGSQETQYF. The CDR3 DNA reads TGTGCCACCAGTGATTTCGCTGGCAGCCAAGAGACCCAGTACTTC.

The chain recombines TRBV7-6 with TRBJ2-5, with 10 bases lining up with TRBD1. Trimming removed 2 bases from V and 5 bases from J; junction bases left unmatched: 11. This CDR3 is 17 amino acids long. Germline V gene lookup returns CDR1 SGHVS and CDR2 FNYEAQ. The CDR3 loop is CASSLYTPGQGYETQYF. CDR3 DNA sequence: TGTGCCAGCAGCTTATACACACCGGGACAGGGGTACGAGACCCAGTACTTC.

The CDR3 protein is CATRGGGSTDTQYF. Here the CDR3 DNA reads TGTGCCACCCGCGGCGGGGGGAGCACAGATACGCAGTATTTT. The chain couples TRBV18 to TRBJ2-3, with 8 bases lining up with TRBD2. The CDR3 loop spans 14 amino acids. CDR1 and CDR2 (germline): KGHSH, LQKENI. V gave up 10 bases and J gave up 0 bases; unmatched junction bases: 6.

The chain links TRBV2 to TRBJ1-4; D is ambiguous. The CDR3 totals 14 residues. V was cut by 6 bases and J by 8 bases, with 16 bases left in between. Germline values: CDR1 SNHLY, CDR2 FYNNEI. The CDR3 spells CASRERSGREKLFF. Here the CDR3 DNA reads TGTGCCAGCAGAGAGAGGTCCGGAAGGGAAAAACTGTTTTTT.

J is TRBJ2-3 and V is TRBV3-1 (or the pseudogene TRBV3-2), with D possibly being TRBD1 (6 bases). There are 13 residues in the CDR3. Between the trimmed V and J ends, which lost 4 bases and 5 bases, there was a span of 10 bases. Germline values: CDR1 LGHDT, CDR2 YNNKEL (reference sequence). CDR3 sequence reads: CASSPSGEDTQYF. The CDR3 DNA sequence: TGTGCCAGCAGCCCATCAGGGGAAGATACGCAGTATTTT.

The V call is TRBV5-4, the J call TRBJ1-1; 7 nucleotides agree with TRBD1. The CDR3 is made up of 16 amino acids. Germline-derived CDR1 and CDR2 are SGHNT and YYREEE (reference sequence). The junction had 10 bases not matched to a gene; V was cut back by 4 bases and J by 1 base. The CDR3 DNA is TGTGCCAGCAGCCAGGGGGTGGGGCAAGAGAACACTGAAGCTTTCTTT. It encodes CASSQGVGQENTEAFF.

This clone has ten or more counts. J is TRBJ1-1 and V is TRBV5-6, with 8 bases matching TRBD1. The V gene's germline CDR1 is SGHDT and CDR2 YYEEEE. Germline trimming cut 2 bases from V and 11 bases from J; bases unmatched to any gene: 5. CDR3 length equals 12 residues. CDR3 amino acids: CASSFRGLGAFF. In DNA, the CDR3 is TGTGCCAGCAGCTTCAGGGGGCTTGGGGCTTTCTTT.

The sample holds a few counts of this clone. The V gene is TRBV2, the J gene TRBJ2-7; weak D call: TRBD2 (8 bases). Trimming removed 6 bases from V and 6 bases from J, with 21 bases in between. Germline V lookup: CDR1 SNHLY, CDR2 FYNNEI. The CDR3 runs to 15 residues. The CDR3 region is CASSPGRGRVFEQYF. CDR3 coding DNA: TGTGCCAGCAGCCCCGGGAGGGGGCGAGTCTTCGAGCAGTACTTC.